Sequencing of this TCR beta chain was carried out in a study of control samples from healthy donors and cancer patients. Clones were read by immunoSEQ multiplex PCR, and TCRdb kept only the in-frame ones, dropping some. The table lists some 150,000 clones, around 94% of them singletons. With 6 bases removed from V and 0 bases from J, the gap between germline ends came to 20 bases. Germline V gives CDR1 SNHLY, CDR2 FYNNEI. The CDR3 is 18 residues long. The source of this sequence is a man aged 55 to 70 with colorectal cancer. The V gene is TRBV2, the J gene TRBJ2-2; D possibly matches TRBD1 or TRBD2 (6 bases each). Sample: PBMCs. The CDR3 nucleotides are TGTGCCAGCAGGAGGGGGGACACATCTTTACCGAACACCGGGGAGCTGTTTTTT. Amino acid sequence: CASRRGDTSLPNTGELFF. Filled out from reference TRBV2 and TRBJ2-2, the complete variable domain reads EPEVTQTPSHQVTQMGQEVILRCVPISNHLYFYWYRQILGQKVEFLVSFYNNEISEKSEIFDDQFSVERPDGSNFTLKIRSTKLEDSAMYFCASRRGDTSLPNTGELFFGEGSRLTVL.